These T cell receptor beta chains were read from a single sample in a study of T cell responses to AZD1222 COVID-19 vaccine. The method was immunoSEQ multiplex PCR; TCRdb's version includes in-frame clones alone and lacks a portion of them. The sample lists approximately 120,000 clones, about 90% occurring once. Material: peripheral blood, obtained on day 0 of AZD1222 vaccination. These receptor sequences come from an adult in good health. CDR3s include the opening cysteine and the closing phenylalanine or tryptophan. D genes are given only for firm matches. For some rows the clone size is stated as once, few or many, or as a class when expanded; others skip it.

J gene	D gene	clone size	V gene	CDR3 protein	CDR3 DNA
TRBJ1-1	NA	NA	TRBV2	CASSLFRDVPVF	TGTGCCAGCAGTTTATTCCGGGACGTACCGGTCTTT
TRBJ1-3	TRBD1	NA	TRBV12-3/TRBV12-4	CASSTGVGNTIYF	TGTGCCAGCAGTACAGGGGTCGGAAACACCATATATTTT
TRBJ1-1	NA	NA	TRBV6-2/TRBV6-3	CASSPPRAEAFF	TGTGCCAGCAGTCCGCCCAGGGCTGAAGCTTTCTTT
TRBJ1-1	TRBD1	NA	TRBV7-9	CASSSYRGLANTEAFF	TGTGCCAGCAGCTCATACAGGGGGCTCGCGAACACTGAAGCTTTCTTT
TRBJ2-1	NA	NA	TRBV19	CASSTGDILSYNEQFF	TGTGCCAGTAGTACCGGGGACATTCTCTCCTACAATGAGCAGTTCTTC
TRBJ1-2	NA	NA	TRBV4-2	CASSQEAAYYGYTF	TGTGCCAGCAGCCAAGAGGCAGCCTACTATGGCTACACCTTC
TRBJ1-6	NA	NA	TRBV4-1	CASSQSGSSYNSPLHF	TGCGCCAGCAGCCAGTCAGGGAGCTCCTATAATTCACCCCTCCACTTT
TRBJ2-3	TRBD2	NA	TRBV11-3	CASSLGKRGLRGDTQYF	TGTGCCAGCAGCTTAGGGAAGCGGGGGCTCCGAGGGGATACGCAGTATTTT
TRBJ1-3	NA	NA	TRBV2	CASSSFRGTGNTIYF	TGTGCCAGCAGCTCCTTCCGGGGAACTGGAAACACCATATATTTT
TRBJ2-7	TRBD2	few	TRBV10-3	CAAGDRGLAGAEQYF	TGTGCCGCCGGTGACCGGGGACTAGCGGGAGCCGAGCAGTACTTC
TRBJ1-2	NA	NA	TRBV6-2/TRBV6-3	CASSTQPYGYTF	TGTGCCAGCAGTACTCAGCCCTATGGCTACACCTTC
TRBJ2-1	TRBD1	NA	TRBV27	CASSQQGFSYNEQFF	TGTGCCAGCAGTCAACAGGGGTTTTCCTACAATGAGCAGTTCTTC
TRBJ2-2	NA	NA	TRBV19	CASLRQPSTGELFF	TGTGCCAGCCTCCGACAGCCGAGCACCGGGGAGCTGTTTTTT
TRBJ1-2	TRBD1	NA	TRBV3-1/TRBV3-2	CASSQGSPGQGSGYTF	TGTGCCAGCAGCCAAGGGTCTCCGGGACAGGGATCTGGCTACACCTTC
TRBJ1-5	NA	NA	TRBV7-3	CASSLTGNQPQHF	TGTGCCAGCAGTCTGACGGGCAATCAGCCCCAGCATTTT
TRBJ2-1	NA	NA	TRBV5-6	CAMGGVNNEQFF	TGTGCCATGGGCGGAGTTAACAATGAGCAGTTCTTC
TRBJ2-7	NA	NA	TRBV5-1	CASSLGGGDPYEQYF	TGCGCCAGCAGCTTGGGTGGCGGGGATCCCTACGAGCAGTACTTC